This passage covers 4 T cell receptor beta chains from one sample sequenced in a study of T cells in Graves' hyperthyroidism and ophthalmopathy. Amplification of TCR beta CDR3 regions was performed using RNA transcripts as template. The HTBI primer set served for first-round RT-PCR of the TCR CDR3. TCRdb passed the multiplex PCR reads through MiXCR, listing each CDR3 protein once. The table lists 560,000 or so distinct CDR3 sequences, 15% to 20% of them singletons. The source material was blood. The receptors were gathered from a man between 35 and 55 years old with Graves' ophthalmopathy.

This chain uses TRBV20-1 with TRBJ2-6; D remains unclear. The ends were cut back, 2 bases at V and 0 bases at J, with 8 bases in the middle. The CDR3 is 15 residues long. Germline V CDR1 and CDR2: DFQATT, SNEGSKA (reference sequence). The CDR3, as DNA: TGCAGTGCTAGACCCACAACCTCTGGGGCCAACGTCCTGACTTTC. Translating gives CSARPTTSGANVLTF.

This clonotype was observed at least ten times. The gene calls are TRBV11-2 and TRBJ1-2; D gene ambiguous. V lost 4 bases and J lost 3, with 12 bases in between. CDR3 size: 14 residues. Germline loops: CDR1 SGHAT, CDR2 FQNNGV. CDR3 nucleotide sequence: TGTGCCAGCAGCTCCCCCAAGGGATACTATGGCTACACCTTC. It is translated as CASSSPKGYYGYTF. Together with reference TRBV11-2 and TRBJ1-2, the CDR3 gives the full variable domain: EAGVAQSPRYKIIEKRQSVAFWCNPISGHATLYWYQQILGQGPKLLIQFQNNGVVDDSQLPKDRFSAERLKGVDSTLKIQPAKLEDSAVYLCASSSPKGYYGYTFGSGTRLTVV.

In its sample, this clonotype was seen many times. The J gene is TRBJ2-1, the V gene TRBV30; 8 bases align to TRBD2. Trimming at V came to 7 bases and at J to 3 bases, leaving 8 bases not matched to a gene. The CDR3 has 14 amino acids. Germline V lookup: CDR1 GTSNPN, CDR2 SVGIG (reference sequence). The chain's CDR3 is CAYEGTSGYNEQFF. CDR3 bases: TGTGCCTATGAAGGAACTAGCGGCTACAATGAGCAGTTCTTC.

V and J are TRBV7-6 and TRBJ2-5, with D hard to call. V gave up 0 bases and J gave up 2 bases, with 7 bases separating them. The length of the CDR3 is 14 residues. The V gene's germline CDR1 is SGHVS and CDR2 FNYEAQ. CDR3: CASSLALGQETQYF. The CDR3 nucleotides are TGTGCCAGCAGCTTAGCGTTGGGACAAGAGACCCAGTACTTC. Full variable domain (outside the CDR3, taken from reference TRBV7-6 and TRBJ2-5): GAGVSQSPRYKVTKRGQDVALRCDPISGHVSLYWYRQALGQGPEFLTYFNYEAQQDKSGLPNDRFSAERPEGSISTLTIQRTEQRDSAMYRCASSLALGQETQYFGPGTRLLVL.